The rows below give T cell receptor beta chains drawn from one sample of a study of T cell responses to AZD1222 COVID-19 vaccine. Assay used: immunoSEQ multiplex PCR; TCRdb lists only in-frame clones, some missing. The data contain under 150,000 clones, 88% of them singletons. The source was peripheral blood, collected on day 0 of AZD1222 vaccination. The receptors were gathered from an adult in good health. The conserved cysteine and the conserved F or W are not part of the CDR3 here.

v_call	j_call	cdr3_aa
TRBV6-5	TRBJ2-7	ASSYLTGKGAEQY
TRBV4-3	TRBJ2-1	ASSQDPLAGGVAYNEQF
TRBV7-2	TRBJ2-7	ASSSPPSYEQY
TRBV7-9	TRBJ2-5	ASSWLAGQETQY
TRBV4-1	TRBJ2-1	ASSQARTSGRAGEQF
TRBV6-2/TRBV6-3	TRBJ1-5	ASSYGPGYQPQH
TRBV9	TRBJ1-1	ASSVRPGVNTEAF
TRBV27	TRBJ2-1	ASSPRALPYNEQF
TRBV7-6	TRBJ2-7	ASSYYTGSSYEQY
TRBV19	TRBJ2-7	ASTNTGQGANEQY
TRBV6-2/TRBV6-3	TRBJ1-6	ASSFASPLH
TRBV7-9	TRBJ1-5	ASSRDVTQPQH
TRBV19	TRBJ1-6	ASSIGSRSNSPLH
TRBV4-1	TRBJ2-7	ASSQDPSDPETDSYEQY
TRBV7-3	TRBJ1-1	ASSLNGRNTEAF
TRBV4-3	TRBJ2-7	ASSQDRGGPSYEQY
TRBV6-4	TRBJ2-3	ASSDSEGSQSNTDTQY
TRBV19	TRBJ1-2	ASSMDYGYT
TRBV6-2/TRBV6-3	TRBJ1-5	ASSWDRGLNQPQH
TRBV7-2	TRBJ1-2	ASSLETALRYGYT
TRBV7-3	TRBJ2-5	ASSLGLAGETQY
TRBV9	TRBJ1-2	ASSTGQGSYGYT
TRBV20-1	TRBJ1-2	SASSPAEGGYT
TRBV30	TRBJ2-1	AWSLRGELSYNEQF
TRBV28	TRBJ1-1	ASSLYRETEAF
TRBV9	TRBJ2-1	ASTPSQDWGEQF